This TCR beta chain stems from a study of T cells in Graves' hyperthyroidism and ophthalmopathy. RNA transcripts served as the template for amplifying TCR beta CDR3 regions. The HTBI set primed first-round TCR CDR3 RT-PCR. TCRdb analysed the multiplex PCR reads with MiXCR anew, one entry per CDR3 protein. Found here are roughly 300,000 distinct CDR3 sequences, around a sixth of them singletons; the top ten hold about half. From germline, CDR1 is SGHAT and CDR2 FQNNGV. The length of the CDR3 is 15 residues. V was trimmed by 4 bases and J by 9 bases, leaving 19 bases between them. The table lists this clonotype with many counts.

The clonotype comes from a woman in her forties or fifties with Graves' hyperthyroidism. Input material: blood. The V and J genes are TRBV11-2 and TRBJ2-1, with D possibly called TRBD1 or TRBD2 (5 bases each). CDR3 DNA sequence: TGTGCCAGCAGCTCTACCTCCGGGGCCCGACCTGAGCAGTTCTTC. Protein: CASSSTSGARPEQFF.